This TCR beta chain was documented in a study of blood T cell repertoires in COVID-19. The CDR3 consists of 12 residues. The ends were cut back, 4 bases at V and 2 bases at J, with 6 bases in the middle. CDR1 and CDR2 (germline): SQVTM, ANQGSEA. Sequencing used immunoSEQ multiplex PCR; TCRdb keeps in-frame clones, though not all of them. The repertoire includes under 350,000 clones, roughly 87% of them detected once, and roughly 14% sits in the top ten. The sample consisted of peripheral blood. The source of this sequence is a human donor in a cohort sampled during active COVID-19. The chain employs TRBV29-1 and TRBJ2-4, with D possibly being TRBD2 (5 bases). CDR3 in DNA: TGCAGCGTTGGACTATCCAAAAACATTCAGTACTTC. Translating gives CSVGLSKNIQYF.